The 20 T cell receptor beta chains reported below all come from one sample, sequenced in a study of blood T cell repertoires in COVID-19. Assay: immunoSEQ multiplex PCR; the TCRdb copy retains only in-frame clones and omits some. The top ten hold around 5.3% of the sample, which has about 64,000 clones, roughly 82% seen once. Sequencing was done on a sample of peripheral blood. These receptors all stem from a human donor in a cohort sampled during active COVID-19.

The genes are TRBV6-6 and TRBJ2-3, with D possibly TRBD1 on 6 matching bases. The CDR3 sequence is 13 residues long. Trimming took off 5 bases at V and 2 bases at J, with 8 bases between the two ends. In germline, CDR1 is MNHNY, CDR2 SVGAGI (reference sequence). The CDR3 sequence: CASSRDTTDTQYF. The DNA of the CDR3 is TGTGCCAGCAGTAGGGACACCACAGATACGCAGTATTTT.

This rearrangement joins TRBV18 to TRBJ1-1, with 9 bases aligning to TRBD1. Trimming cost V 2 bases and J 3 bases; bases outside gene matches: 4. The CDR3 has 15 residues. Germline V lookup: CDR1 KGHSH, CDR2 LQKENI. The chain's CDR3 is CASSPNGQGYTEAFF. CDR3 in DNA: TGTGCCAGCTCACCAAACGGACAGGGGTACACTGAAGCTTTCTTT. Full variable domain (outside the CDR3, taken from reference TRBV18 and TRBJ1-1): NAGVMQNPRHLVRRRGQEARLRCSPMKGHSHVYWYRQLPEEGLKFMVYLQKENIIDESGMPKERFSAEFPKEGPSILRIQQVVRGDSAAYFCASSPNGQGYTEAFFGQGTRLTVV.

The chain has TRBV5-4 and TRBJ2-2, with 7 bases aligning to TRBD1. V gave up 4 bases and J gave up 2 bases; unmatched junction bases: 5. The CDR3 runs to 15 residues. Germline lookup yields CDR1 SGHNT and CDR2 YYREEE (reference sequence). CDR3 nucleotides: TGTGCCAGCAGCCCGGGACAGCTAAACACCGGGGAGCTGTTTTTT. Translating gives CASSPGQLNTGELFF.

The chain uses TRBV7-6 and TRBJ2-3; 9 bases fit TRBD2. V lost 1 base and J lost 2; bases outside the gene matches: 4. Germline loops: CDR1 SGHVS, CDR2 FNYEAQ. There are 16 residues in the CDR3. CDR3 region: CASSLGAGGNTDTQYF. CDR3 nucleotides: TGTGCCAGCAGCTTAGGTGCGGGGGGGAACACAGATACGCAGTATTTT.

The chain joins TRBV5-6 to TRBJ2-1, with D possibly being TRBD2 (5 bases). Germline V lookup: CDR1 SGHDT, CDR2 YYEEEE. Trimming shortened V by 4 bases and J by 5 bases, and 16 bases separated the two germline ends. The CDR3 length is 15 residues. The CDR3, as DNA: TGTGCCAGCAGCCCTCCAAGGGCGGGTAACAATGAGCAGTTCTTC. This translates into CASSPPRAGNNEQFF.

The chain combines TRBV7-2 with TRBJ2-1; D perhaps matches TRBD1 (6 bases). CDR1 SGHTA and CDR2 FQGNSA come from the germline V gene. The CDR3 spans 14 residues. Deletions cut 5 bases from V and 3 bases from J, with 11 bases between. The CDR3 sequence is CASSLEQGYNEQFF. CDR3 bases: TGTGCCAGCAGCCTCGAACAGGGCTACAATGAGCAGTTCTTC. Full variable domain (rest looked up from reference TRBV7-2 and TRBJ2-1): GAGVSQSPSNKVTEKGKDVELRCDPISGHTALYWYRQSLGQGLEFLIYFQGNSAPDKSGLPSDRFSAERTGGSVSTLTIQRTQQEDSAVYLCASSLEQGYNEQFFGPGTRLTVL.

The chain combines TRBV4-3 with TRBJ2-5; TRBD1 is a possible D gene (5 bases). Germline V lookup: CDR1 LGHNA, CDR2 YSLEER. The V end lost 3 bases, the J end lost 3 bases, and 11 bases lay between the germline ends. The CDR3 length is 14 residues. The CDR3 protein is CASSQSQGKETQYF. The CDR3 bases are TGCGCCAGCAGCCAGAGCCAGGGTAAAGAGACCCAGTACTTC.

This chain connects TRBV28 to TRBJ1-4, with unresolved D. The CDR3 length is 15 residues. Deletions cut 5 bases from V and 0 bases from J, with 10 bases between. The germline gives CDR1 MDHEN, CDR2 SYDVKM. The CDR3 nucleotides read TGTGCCAGCAGTGGAGCCGGGACAACTAATGAAAAACTGTTTTTT. This sequence encodes CASSGAGTTNEKLFF.

This chain joins TRBV5-1 and TRBJ2-5; a possible D gene is TRBD1 (5 bases). V was trimmed by 3 bases and J by 1 base, leaving 13 bases between them. The CDR3 is 15 residues long. Germline V lookup: CDR1 SGHRS, CDR2 YFSETQ. CDR3 sequence (DNA): TGCGCCAGCAGCTGGCAAGACAGTAGCCAAGAGACCCAGTACTTC. It translates to CASSWQDSSQETQYF.

The rearrangement uses TRBV20-1 and TRBJ1-2; TRBD1 matches 8 bases. There are 11 residues in the CDR3. Trimming at V came to 7 bases and at J to 3 bases, leaving 1 base not matched to a gene. The germline V gene encodes CDR1 DFQATT and CDR2 SNEGSKA (reference sequence). The CDR3 DNA reads TGCAGTGACAGGGGGGACTATGGCTACACCTTC. Protein product: CSDRGDYGYTF.

The rearrangement links TRBV19 to TRBJ1-1; a weak D match, TRBD1 (5 bases). The CDR3 totals 14 residues. Deletions cut 3 bases from V and 4 bases from J, with 12 bases between. In germline, CDR1 is LNHDA, CDR2 SQIVND (reference sequence). For the CDR3, the DNA is TGTGCCAGTAGTATCCGACAGTATGGCACTGAAGCTTTCTTT. Amino acids: CASSIRQYGTEAFF.

This clone has only a few counts. The genes are TRBV2 and TRBJ1-2, with D maybe TRBD1 (6 bases). CDR3 length: 14 amino acids. V was cut by 4 bases and J by 0 bases, with 9 bases left in between. Per the germline V gene, CDR1 is SNHLY and CDR2 is FYNNEI. The CDR3 protein is CASSVDRSNYGYTF. The CDR3 coding sequence is TGTGCCAGCAGTGTGGACAGATCTAACTATGGCTACACCTTC.

This chain uses TRBV6-5 with TRBJ1-5, with D perhaps TRBD1 (6 bases). The CDR3 runs to 15 residues. Deletions cut 0 bases from V and 7 bases from J, with 13 bases between. CDR1 is MNHEY, CDR2 SVGAGI, per germline. DNA for the CDR3: TGTGCCAGCAGTTACTCGGGGGGGCTCAGCCAGCCCCAGCATTTT. The encoded protein is CASSYSGGLSQPQHF.

This clone was counted between two and nine times. V and J are TRBV5-1 and TRBJ2-2, with D maybe TRBD2 (6 bases). Germline loops: CDR1 SGHRS, CDR2 YFSETQ. CDR3 size: 14 residues. Trimming pared 7 bases from V and 3 bases from J, leaving 13 bases between. The CDR3 coding sequence is TGCGCCAGCTATCTGGGGGGAGACACCGGGGAGCTGTTTTTT. Encoded protein: CASYLGGDTGELFF.

This clone was observed a handful of times. The chain links TRBV18 to TRBJ2-7, with D perhaps matching TRBD1 (6 bases). V lost 3 bases to trimming and J lost 0 bases, with 12 bases between them. Germline V CDR1 and CDR2: KGHSH, LQKENI. The CDR3 is 15 residues long. The CDR3 protein is CASSPSRGSSYEQYF. For the CDR3, the DNA is TGTGCCAGCTCACCGTCCAGGGGCAGCTCCTACGAGCAGTACTTC.

The chain recombines TRBV19 with TRBJ1-2; TRBD1 matches at 8 bases. Germline loops: CDR1 LNHDA, CDR2 SQIVND (reference sequence). There are 12 residues in the CDR3. J gave up 5 bases and V 9 bases, and 5 bases lay outside the gene matches. DNA of the CDR3: TGTGCCAGCACCACAGGGGGTTATGGCTACACCTTC. Its translation: CASTTGGYGYTF.

The chain carries TRBV6-6 and TRBJ2-7, with 11 bases identical to TRBD2. Losses at the gene ends were 8 bases for V and 6 bases for J; bases not matched to a gene: 6. Germline lookup yields CDR1 MNHNY and CDR2 SVGAGI (reference sequence). The CDR3 loop spans 13 amino acids. The CDR3 DNA sequence: TGTGCCAGCCATAGCGGGGGGGCCCCCGAGCAGTACTTC. Translated: CASHSGGAPEQYF.

The genes are TRBV11-2 and TRBJ2-7; 16 nucleotides align to TRBD2. With 5 bases clipped from V and 6 bases from J, the junction kept 7 bases outside the gene matches. The CDR3 extends over 16 amino acids. CDR1 and CDR2 from the germline V gene are SGHAT and FQNNGV. CDR3 in amino acids: CASSPGLAGGLSEQYF. The CDR3 DNA reads as TGTGCCAGCAGCCCGGGACTAGCGGGGGGGCTTAGCGAGCAGTACTTC.

This clone has ten or more counts. For the CDR3, the DNA is TGTGCCAGCAGTGAAGATCCGGGGGGGCCCGTTAAGCAGTACTTC. This encodes CASSEDPGGPVKQYF. The chain combines TRBV6-1 with TRBJ2-7, with 8 positions matching TRBD2. Germline CDR1 reads MNHNS; CDR2 reads SASEGT. V dropped 1 base and J dropped 8; count of bases not matched to a gene: 10. The CDR3 is 15 residues long.

This chain uses TRBV29-1 with TRBJ1-1; D gene uncertain. This CDR3 spans 11 amino acids. Between the trimmed V and J ends, which lost 5 bases and 0 bases, there was a span of 4 bases. The germline CDR1 and CDR2 sequences are SQVTM and ANQGSEA. CDR3 DNA sequence: TGCAGCGTTCGGTTGAACACTGAAGCTTTCTTT. Translated, it gives CSVRLNTEAFF.